A single sample gave rise to the 14 T cell receptor beta chains below, sequenced in a study of siplizumab effects on memory and regulatory T cells. The table came from immunoSEQ multiplex PCR; TCRdb's copy has only in-frame clones and leaves some out. The sample holds tens of thousands of clones, approximately 97% seen once. Sequencing used naive CD8+ T cells sorted from blood. The source of these receptors is a human donor in good health.

The V and J genes are TRBV18 and TRBJ1-1, with no clear D. The CDR3 consists of 13 residues. Germline V gives CDR1 KGHSH, CDR2 LQKENI. V shed 9 bases and J shed 7 bases, with 18 bases lying between them. CDR3 DNA: TGTGCCAGTCACGGCCCACACAGCGATGAAGCTTTCTTT. Encoded protein: CASHGPHSDEAFF.

The rearrangement links TRBV30 to TRBJ2-1; D is perhaps TRBD2 (5 bases). V was shortened by 2 bases and J by 5 bases, with 19 bases between the two germline ends. The CDR3 runs to 16 residues. CDR1 is GTSNPN, CDR2 SVGIG, per germline (reference sequence). CDR3 protein: CAWSTLRLPGDNEQFF. The CDR3 DNA reads as TGTGCCTGGAGTACACTGAGACTACCTGGGGACAATGAGCAGTTCTTC.

The chain recombines TRBV19 with TRBJ1-4; D is unclear. The V gene lost 1 base and the J gene lost 5 bases, with 2 bases spanning the gap. The CDR3 extends over 12 amino acids. Germline V gene lookup returns CDR1 LNHDA and CDR2 SQIVND (reference sequence). CDR3 sequence reads: CASSIGNEKLFF. Here the CDR3 DNA reads TGTGCCAGTAGTATAGGAAATGAAAAACTGTTTTTT. Supplemented by reference TRBV19 and TRBJ1-4, the full variable domain reads DGGITQSPKYLFRKEGQNVTLSCEQNLNHDAMYWYRQDPGQGLRLIYYSQIVNDFQKGDIAEGYSVSREKKESFPLTVTSAQKNPTAFYLCASSIGNEKLFFGSGTQLSVL.

The chain uses TRBV15 and TRBJ2-1; either TRBD1 or TRBD2 may supply D (5 bases each). The germline CDR1 and CDR2 sequences are LNHNV and YYDKDF (reference sequence). V gave up 4 bases and J gave up 0 bases, with 16 bases separating them. The CDR3 has 17 amino acids. This CDR3 is CATSMGTVASSYNEQFF. Here the CDR3 DNA reads TGTGCCACCAGCATGGGGACGGTCGCGAGCTCCTACAATGAGCAGTTCTTC.

Here the CDR3 reads CASSSGGTDTQYF. The CDR3 DNA reads TGTGCCAGCAGCTCGGGGGGGACAGATACGCAGTATTTT. The chain joins TRBV13 to TRBJ2-3; 8 bases are a match to TRBD2. Germline lookup yields CDR1 PRHDT and CDR2 FYEKMQ (reference sequence). V shed 4 bases, J shed 3 bases, and the junction held 0 bases outside the gene matches. The CDR3 consists of 13 residues.

V is TRBV9 and J is TRBJ2-7; D might be TRBD2 (7 bases). CDR1 is SGDLS and CDR2 is YYNGEE in the germline V gene. Trimming took 4 bases from V and 4 from J, leaving 15 bases between them. The CDR3 has 14 residues. CDR3 amino acids: CASSLRGAGYEQYF. The CDR3, as DNA: TGTGCCAGCAGCCTCCGGGGGGCTGGGTACGAGCAGTACTTC. Together with reference TRBV9 and TRBJ2-7, the CDR3 gives the full variable domain: DSGVTQTPKHLITATGQRVTLRCSPRSGDLSVYWYQQSLDQGLQFLIQYYNGEERAKGNILERFSAQQFPDLHSELNLSSLELGDSALYFCASSLRGAGYEQYFGPGTRLTVT.

CDR3 sequence: CASSRTQEIGNEQFF. DNA of the CDR3: TGTGCCAGCAGCCGGACCCAAGAAATCGGGAATGAGCAGTTCTTC. The rearrangement links TRBV7-9 to TRBJ2-1; D is ambiguous. The germline CDR1 and CDR2 sequences are SEHNR and FQNEAQ (reference sequence). Trimming took 5 bases from V and 7 from J, leaving 18 bases between them. The CDR3 totals 15 residues.

This clone was observed once. V usage is TRBV5-1 and J usage is TRBJ2-7; D not certain. Germline assignment: CDR1 SGHRS and CDR2 YFSETQ. V was shortened by 0 bases and J by 0 bases, with 7 bases between the two germline ends. The CDR3 length is 14 residues. CDR3 nucleotide sequence: TGCGCCAGCAGCTTGGGGCTCAGCTCCTACGAGCAGTACTTC. Translation gives CASSLGLSSYEQYF.

V usage is TRBV9 and J usage is TRBJ2-1; 7 positions agree with TRBD2. J gave up 0 bases and V 3 bases, and 3 bases lay outside the gene matches. CDR1 is SGDLS and CDR2 is YYNGEE in the germline V gene. The CDR3 extends over 15 amino acids. The CDR3 DNA sequence: TGTGCCAGCAGCGCGGGGGGAAGCTCCTACAATGAGCAGTTCTTC. It codes for CASSAGGSSYNEQFF.

Note on this clone: One end of the junction does not line up with germline, which may come from a read error. The V and J genes are TRBV19 and TRBJ2-7; 10 bases agree with TRBD1. The V gene's germline CDR1 is LNHDA and CDR2 SQIVND (reference sequence). The CDR3 spans 11 residues. CDR3 DNA: TGTGCCAGTAGTATAGAACGGGACAGGGGCTTC. Protein: CASSIERDRGF.

The chain recombines TRBV2 with TRBJ2-5; maybe TRBD1 (6 bases). The germline V gene encodes CDR1 SNHLY and CDR2 FYNNEI. V was cut by 2 bases and J by 2 bases, with 9 bases left in between. The CDR3 runs 14 residues. CDR3 residues: CASSEWDNQETQYF. The CDR3 coding sequence is TGTGCCAGCAGTGAATGGGACAATCAAGAGACCCAGTACTTC. Drawing the rest from reference TRBV2 and TRBJ2-5, the complete variable domain is EPEVTQTPSHQVTQMGQEVILRCVPISNHLYFYWYRQILGQKVEFLVSFYNNEISEKSEIFDDQFSVERPDGSNFTLKIRSTKLEDSAMYFCASSEWDNQETQYFGPGTRLLVL.

V and J are TRBV4-3 and TRBJ1-2; D is ambiguous. Trimming removed 0 bases at V and 3 bases at J, with 14 bases between. Germline CDR1 reads LGHNA; CDR2 reads YSLEER. This CDR3 has 16 amino acids. The CDR3 DNA reads as TGCGCCAGCAGCCAAGATATGGCGGTTGGATACTATGGCTACACCTTC. Translated, it gives CASSQDMAVGYYGYTF.

The chain is built from TRBV11-2 and TRBJ1-2; 9 bases are a match to TRBD1. V lost 6 bases, J lost 8 bases, and 7 bases stayed unmatched. Germline lookup yields CDR1 SGHAT and CDR2 FQNNGV. The CDR3 is made up of 13 amino acids. The CDR3 reads CASRDGQGQGYTF. The CDR3 region has the DNA TGTGCCAGCAGAGACGGACAGGGGCAAGGCTACACCTTC.

The chain joins TRBV4-3 to TRBJ2-7, with 8 bases lining up with TRBD1. With V trimmed by 1 base and J by 3 bases, 2 bases remained unmatched. Germline V gene sequence: CDR1 LGHNA, CDR2 YSLEER. CDR3 length: 14 residues. The CDR3 protein is CASSQGTGFYEQYF. The CDR3 DNA follows: TGCGCCAGCAGCCAAGGGACAGGGTTCTACGAGCAGTACTTC.